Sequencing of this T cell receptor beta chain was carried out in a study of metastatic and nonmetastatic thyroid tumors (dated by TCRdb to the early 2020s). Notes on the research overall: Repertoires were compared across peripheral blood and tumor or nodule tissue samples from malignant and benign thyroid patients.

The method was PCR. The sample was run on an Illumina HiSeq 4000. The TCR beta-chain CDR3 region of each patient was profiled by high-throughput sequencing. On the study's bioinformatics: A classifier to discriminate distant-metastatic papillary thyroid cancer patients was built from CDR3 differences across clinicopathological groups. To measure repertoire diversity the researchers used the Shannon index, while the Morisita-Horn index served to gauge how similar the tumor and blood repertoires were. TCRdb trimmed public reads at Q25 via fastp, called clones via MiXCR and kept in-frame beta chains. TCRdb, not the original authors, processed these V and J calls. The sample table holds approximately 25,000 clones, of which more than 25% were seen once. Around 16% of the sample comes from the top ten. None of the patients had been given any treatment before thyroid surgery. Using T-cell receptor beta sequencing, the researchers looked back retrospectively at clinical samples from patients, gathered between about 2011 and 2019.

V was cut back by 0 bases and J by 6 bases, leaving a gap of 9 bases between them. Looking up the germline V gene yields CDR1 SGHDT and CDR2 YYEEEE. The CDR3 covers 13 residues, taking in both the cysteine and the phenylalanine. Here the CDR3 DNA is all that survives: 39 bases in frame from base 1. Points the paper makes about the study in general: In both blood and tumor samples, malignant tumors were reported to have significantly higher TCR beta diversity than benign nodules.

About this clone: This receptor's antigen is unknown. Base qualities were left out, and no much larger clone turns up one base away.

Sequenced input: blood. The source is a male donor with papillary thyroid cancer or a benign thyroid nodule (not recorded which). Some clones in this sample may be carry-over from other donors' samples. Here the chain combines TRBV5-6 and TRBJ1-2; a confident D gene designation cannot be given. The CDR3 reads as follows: CASSLEATNGYTF. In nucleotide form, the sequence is TGTGCCAGCAGCTTGGAGGCAACGAATGGCTACACCTTC.